This T cell receptor (beta chain) originates from a study of shared clonotypes between healthy human individuals (dated by TCRdb to 2018 to 2020). For context, the study as a whole: Three men and two women, aged 18 to 49 years, made up the cohort. For each donor, CD4 naive and CD4 memory were each run on three plates, CD8 naive on two plates, and CD8 memory on one plate. Blood TCR repertoires of a handful of healthy adults were deeply sequenced to estimate repertoire size and the extent of clonotype sharing between individuals. To increase sequencing depth and limit assay-specific biases, TCR repertoire library preparation and sequencing were carried out by different laboratories using diverse techniques. Per donor, leukapheresis produced somewhere between about 0.94 and 9.5 billion PBMCs.

Healthy HIV-negative adults with no recently reported acute infections or vaccinations were included as donors. Every donor was a Caucasian adult living in Nashville, Tennessee, USA. CD4+ T cells were enriched through magnetic negative selection, after which naive cells were positively selected on CD45RA and the remaining negative fraction served as the memory subset. After blood collection by leukapheresis, PBMCs were isolated using Ficoll-Histopaque density gradient centrifugation and then cryopreserved in the vapor phase of liquid nitrogen. Analytical flow cytometry was used to check the purity and quantity of each magnetically sorted T cell population. Genomic DNA was isolated from each sorted fraction and quantified by UV absorbance on a Nanodrop 2000c. TCR CDR3 regions were amplified from genomic DNA by multiplex PCR using the deep immunoSEQ assay. Genomic DNA extracted from each cell subset was distributed evenly over all wells of several immunoSEQ 96-well plates, and each plate served as one replicate. For sorted subsets, around 200 ng genomic DNA, equal to 25,000 to 35,000 T cell genomes, was loaded into each replicate PCR. The purified libraries were quantified using a Qubit 3.0 fluorometer, sized with a Bioanalyzer 2100, and then quantified again using the KAPA Library Quantification kit. Each immunoSEQ 96-well plate was sequenced on its own single-read 150-cycle Illumina NextSeq 550 flow cell. The paper's data handling went like this. Because the immunoSEQ output held only junctional sequences and lacked quality scores, the filtering could not match the filtering applied to full-length reads. Sequences were annotated with PyIR, a Python wrapper for IgBLAST v1.9, and V/J genes and CDR3 were assigned using IMGT germline references. Reads with weak V/J assignments (E-value above 1e-6), missing CDR3, stop codons, out-of-frame junctions, or ambiguous translated residues were removed. V3J clonotypes were defined as sequences sharing the same inferred V gene, J gene, and CDR3 amino acid sequence. Percentage overlap between repertoires was computed as shared unique clonotypes divided by the size of the smaller repertoire. RTK rarefaction, the Chao1 estimator, and Recon v2.1 estimates of unobserved clonotypes were used to assess repertoire richness. For all TCRbeta clonotypes obtained by the gDNA method from several donors, generation probabilities were computed with OLGA. In TCRdb, the immuneACCESS table is reduced to in-frame sequences with V and J assigned. These tables do not hold every clone; where another copy was compared, an unresolved V gene accounts for under half, and the others remain unexplained. For V, J and clone size, that table is used; D and trimming come from the DNA. Counted in this sample were some 1 million clones; about 76% of them appeared once. Around 1.5% of the sample is taken by the ten largest.

Regarding this clone: Its binding antigen is unknown. No per-base quality is available; no much larger clone lies one base away. The sample carries other DNA sequences with the same CDR3.

What the research found in general, with its limitations: Compared with non-shared clonotypes, clonotypes shared by all four sorted-subset donors had higher generation probabilities. The small number of donors limited the genetic and exposure-history diversity represented. Sampling was restricted to blood, and TCR repertoires in tissues likely differ from the TCR repertoires found in blood. Even with the large sequencing depth, rarefaction of the sorted-subset datasets indicated that sequencing was incomplete. Based on pairwise subsampling, the degree of clonotype sharing among donors was expected to be affected by sequencing depth. Sharing across a handful of donors was observed for approximately 5% of naive CD4, under 4% of naive CD8, over 2% of memory CD4, and about 0.4% of memory CD8 clonotypes. Naive subsets generally had larger estimated clonotype richness than memory subsets.

The origin of this receptor is a man younger than 35 in good health. Specimen: memory CD4+ T cells sorted from blood. The cell subset or site label, as the study defines it: CD45RA-negative fraction.

For the CDR3, the sequence is CASSLEARADTQYF. The nucleotide sequence reads TGTGCCAGCAGCTTAGAGGCGAGGGCAGATACGCAGTATTTT. Rearrangement joined TRBV7-2 to TRBJ2-3, and possibly TRBD2, on 5 matching bases. There are 14 amino acids in the CDR3, from cysteine to phenylalanine inclusive. The CDR3 DNA has 42 bases and is translated from base 1. V drops 1 base and J drops 4 bases, leaving 9 bases in between. The germline V gene provides CDR1 SGHTA and CDR2 FQGNSA.